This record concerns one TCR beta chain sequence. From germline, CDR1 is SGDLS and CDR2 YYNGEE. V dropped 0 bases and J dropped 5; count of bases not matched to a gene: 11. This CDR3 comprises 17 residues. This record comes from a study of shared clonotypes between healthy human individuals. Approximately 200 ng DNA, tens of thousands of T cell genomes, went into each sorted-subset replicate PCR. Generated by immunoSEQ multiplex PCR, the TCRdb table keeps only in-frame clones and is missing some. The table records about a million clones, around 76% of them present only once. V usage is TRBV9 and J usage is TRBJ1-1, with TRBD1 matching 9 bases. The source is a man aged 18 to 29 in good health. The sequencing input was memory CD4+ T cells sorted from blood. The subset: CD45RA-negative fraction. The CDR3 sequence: CASSVGLGQGTRTEAFF. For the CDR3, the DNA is TGTGCCAGCAGCGTAGGGCTAGGACAGGGGACGAGGACTGAAGCTTTCTTT.